The table lists the clone carrying this TCR beta chain with a few counts. This sample is drawn from a study of OX40 agonist ivuxolimab in advanced cancers. Turning to the study itself: Patients received ivuxolimab, an intravenous treatment, every 2 weeks at 0.01 to 10 mg/kg. Every patient in dose escalation had hepatocellular carcinoma, melanoma, renal cell or head and neck cancer.

The germline V gene encodes CDR1 MNHNS and CDR2 SASEGT. The CDR3 consists of 16 residues. V lost 1 base to trimming and J lost 2 bases, with 12 bases between them. Sequenced by immunoSEQ multiplex PCR; TCRdb stores in-frame clones only, minus some. The sample yields tens of thousands of clones, approximately 83% seen once. This receptor was taken from an adult with an advanced solid tumor such as melanoma, head and neck, liver or kidney cancer. Sequenced material: CD4+ or CD8+ T cells sorted from blood, taken in a trial of the OX40 agonist ivuxolimab. The rearrangement links TRBV6-1 to TRBJ1-5, with D possibly matching TRBD1 (6 bases). The CDR3 DNA reads as TGTGCCAGCAGTGAAGAGGGGGGCGGAGGCAATCAGCCCCAGCATTTT. The encoded protein is CASSEEGGGGNQPQHF.